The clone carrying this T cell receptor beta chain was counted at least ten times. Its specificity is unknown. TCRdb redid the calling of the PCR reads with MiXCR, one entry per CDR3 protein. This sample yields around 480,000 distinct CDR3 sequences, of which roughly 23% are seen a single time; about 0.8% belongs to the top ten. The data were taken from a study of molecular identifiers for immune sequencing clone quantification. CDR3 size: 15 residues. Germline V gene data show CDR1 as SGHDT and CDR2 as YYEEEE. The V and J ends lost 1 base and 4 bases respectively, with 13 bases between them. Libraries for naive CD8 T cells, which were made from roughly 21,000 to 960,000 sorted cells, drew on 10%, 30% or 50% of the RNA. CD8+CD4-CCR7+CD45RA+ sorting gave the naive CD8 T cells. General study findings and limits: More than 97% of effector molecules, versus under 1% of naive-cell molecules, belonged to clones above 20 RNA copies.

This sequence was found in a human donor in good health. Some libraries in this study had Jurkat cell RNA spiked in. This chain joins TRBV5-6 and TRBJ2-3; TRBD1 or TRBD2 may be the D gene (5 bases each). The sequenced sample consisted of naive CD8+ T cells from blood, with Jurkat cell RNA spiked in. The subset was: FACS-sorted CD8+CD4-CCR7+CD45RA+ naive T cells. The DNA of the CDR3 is TGTGCCAGCAGCTTGAGGATCGGGGCGGCAGATACGCAGTATTTT. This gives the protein CASSLRIGAADTQYF.